Listed below are T cell receptor beta chains from one sample, sequenced in a study of blood T cell repertoires in COVID-19. The assay was immunoSEQ multiplex PCR, and TCRdb's table has in-frame clones only and misses some. Among more than 65,000 clones listed, around 80% were seen once. Input material: peripheral blood. Receptor source: a woman older than 75 with acute or convalescent COVID-19. The CDR3 runs from the conserved cysteine through the conserved F or W. The order of the fields is clone size, D gene, J gene, V gene, CDR3 DNA, CDR3 protein. D genes are given only for firm matches. Where a row states a size, it is once, few, many or the class of an expanded clone; other rows omit it.

>NA|NA|TRBJ2-5|TRBV5-1
TGCGCCAGCAGACCCGGTGGGGGGGCAGGTGAGACCCAGTACTTC
CASRPGGGAGETQYF
>NA|TRBD1|TRBJ1-3|TRBV19
TGTGCCAGTATGGAGGGGGCATTCTCCATATATTTT
CASMEGAFSIYF
>NA|TRBD1|TRBJ1-6|TRBV5-5
TGTGCCAGCAGCTTGGTCCAGGGGGCGTTATCACCCCTCCACTTT
CASSLVQGALSPLHF
>few|NA|TRBJ1-5|TRBV2
TGTGCCAGCAGTCCTTGGACTCGAAATCAGCCCCAGCATTTT
CASSPWTRNQPQHF
>NA|NA|TRBJ1-2|TRBV3-1/TRBV3-2
TGTGCCAGCAGCCAAGACTACACGGGGGGGCGCGGCTACACCTTC
CASSQDYTGGRGYTF
>NA|NA|TRBJ1-1|TRBV6-5
TGTGCCAGCAGCACGACAGAGAACACTGAAGCTTTCTTT
CASSTTENTEAFF
>NA|TRBD1|TRBJ2-5|TRBV7-9
TGTGCCAGCAGCCAGTGGACAGGGGAAGAGACCCAGTACTTC
CASSQWTGEETQYF
>NA|NA|TRBJ1-2|TRBV6-2/TRBV6-3
TGTGCCAGCAGTTTGACAGGTGGCTATGGCTACACCTTC
CASSLTGGYGYTF
>NA|TRBD1|TRBJ1-3|TRBV9
TGTGCCAGCAGCCCCAGGGTACAGGGGGCATCTGGAAACACCATATATTTT
CASSPRVQGASGNTIYF
>NA|TRBD1|TRBJ2-7|TRBV7-2
TGTGCCAGCAGCCCTGACAGGGGCGCGGTCTACGAGCAGTACTTC
CASSPDRGAVYEQYF